Sequencing of this T cell receptor (beta chain) was carried out in a study of T cell responses to AZD1222 COVID-19 vaccine. Study-wide points: No day 14 peak samples; only post-peak repertoires were characterized.

CDR1 and CDR2 (germline): SGHNT, YYREEE (reference sequence). The ends were cut back, 2 bases at V and 5 bases at J, with 10 bases in the middle. The CDR3 totals 14 residues. Remarks on this clone: Antigen specificity is unknown.

This table comes from immunoSEQ multiplex PCR, and its TCRdb copy is limited to in-frame clones, with some not included. Among some 150,000 clones listed, just over 90% were seen once. The receptor was derived from an adult in good health. The V call is TRBV5-4, the J call TRBJ1-4; D unclear. The sequences come from peripheral blood, collected on day 0 of AZD1222 vaccination. CDR3 nucleotide sequence: TGTGCCAGCAGCTTCCTCGGCAGGAATGAAAAACTGTTTTTT. This encodes CASSFLGRNEKLFF.